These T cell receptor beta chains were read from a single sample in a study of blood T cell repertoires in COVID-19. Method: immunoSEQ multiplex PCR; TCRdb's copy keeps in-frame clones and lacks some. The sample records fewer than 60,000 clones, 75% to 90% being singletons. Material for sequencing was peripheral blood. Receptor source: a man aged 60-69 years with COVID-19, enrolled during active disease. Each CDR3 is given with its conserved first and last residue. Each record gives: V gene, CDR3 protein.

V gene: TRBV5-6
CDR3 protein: CASSLRGLAEITDTQYF

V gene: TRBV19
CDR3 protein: CASSIDGNRNYGYTF

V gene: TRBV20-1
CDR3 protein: CSARGVDTQYF

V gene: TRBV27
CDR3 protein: CASRRNKGETQYF

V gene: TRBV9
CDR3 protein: CASSEGASGSFGAYEQYF

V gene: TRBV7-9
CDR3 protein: CASSQTGSADIQYF

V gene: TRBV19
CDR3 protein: CASKENPLGTAATQYF

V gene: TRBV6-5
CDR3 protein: CASGTQGSLFYF

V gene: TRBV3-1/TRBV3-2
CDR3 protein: CASSPGVGGGRNTQYF

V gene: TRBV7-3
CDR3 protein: CASSPGLGNTGELFF

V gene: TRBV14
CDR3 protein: CASSQDKLRQGVETQYF

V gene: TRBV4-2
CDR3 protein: CASSQESGQGYEQYF

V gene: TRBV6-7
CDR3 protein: CASSLHPGWGNTIYF

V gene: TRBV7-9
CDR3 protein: CASSSDRAQKNIQYF

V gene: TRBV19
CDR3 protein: CASSSGGGLPQNIQYF

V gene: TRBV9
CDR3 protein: CASSVAGLAGGSYNEQFF

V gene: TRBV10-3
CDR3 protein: CATQTSGSHEQYF

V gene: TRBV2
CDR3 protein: CASRDWTGGEHNEKLFF

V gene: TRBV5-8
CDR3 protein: CASRRLTGVGGYTF

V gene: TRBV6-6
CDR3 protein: CASSYWGLATDTQYF

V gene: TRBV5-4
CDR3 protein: CASSPPGGDRGTEAFF

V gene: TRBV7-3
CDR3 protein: CASSLGAGGPYEQYF

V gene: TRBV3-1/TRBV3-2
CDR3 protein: CASSPLQGGGELFF

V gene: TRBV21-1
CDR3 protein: CASRAKGQGDTEAFF

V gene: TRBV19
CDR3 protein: CASSLETQGAPYEQYF

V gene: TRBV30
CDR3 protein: CAWKTPGTGPPEQYF

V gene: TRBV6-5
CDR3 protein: CASSYRDRNYGYTF

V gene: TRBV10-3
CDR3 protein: CATLAGGSTDTQYF

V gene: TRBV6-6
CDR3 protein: CASRREGGPQETQYF

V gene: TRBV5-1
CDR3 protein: CASRTGNNGSPLHF

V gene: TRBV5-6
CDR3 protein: CASSLNQGSYGYTF

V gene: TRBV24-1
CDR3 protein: CATSGAGADPNEQFF

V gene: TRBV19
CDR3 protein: CASSNTATGSGTDTQYF

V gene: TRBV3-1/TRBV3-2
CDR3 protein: CASSPSGKGTFF

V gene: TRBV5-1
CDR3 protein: CASSSRQGLNSPLHF

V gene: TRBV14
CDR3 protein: CASSQTLGQPQHF

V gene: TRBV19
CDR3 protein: CASSIFRGLSYLAKNIQYF

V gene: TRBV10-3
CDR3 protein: CAISDRRLAGEMVNEQFF

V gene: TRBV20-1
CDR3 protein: CSASPRDRVTDTQYF

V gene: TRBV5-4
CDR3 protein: CASSPPLRTGGAHTEAFF

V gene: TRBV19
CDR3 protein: CASSIGAGASAKNIQYF

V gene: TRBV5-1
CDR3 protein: CASSLVSSGNNEQFF

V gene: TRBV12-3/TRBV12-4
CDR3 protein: CASSLADGYTF

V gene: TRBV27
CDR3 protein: CASRDRSMNTEAFF

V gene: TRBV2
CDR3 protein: CASSPTGTVEKLFF

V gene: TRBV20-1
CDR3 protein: CSASSQGLGTQYF

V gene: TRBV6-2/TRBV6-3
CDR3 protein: CASSYSTTGSQPQHF

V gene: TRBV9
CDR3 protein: CASSAYDTALGYGYTF

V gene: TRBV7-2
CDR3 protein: CASGTSGSAYEQYF

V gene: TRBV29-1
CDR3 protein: CSVEEGANTEAFF

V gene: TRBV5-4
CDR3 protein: CASSLGGLATNNEQFF